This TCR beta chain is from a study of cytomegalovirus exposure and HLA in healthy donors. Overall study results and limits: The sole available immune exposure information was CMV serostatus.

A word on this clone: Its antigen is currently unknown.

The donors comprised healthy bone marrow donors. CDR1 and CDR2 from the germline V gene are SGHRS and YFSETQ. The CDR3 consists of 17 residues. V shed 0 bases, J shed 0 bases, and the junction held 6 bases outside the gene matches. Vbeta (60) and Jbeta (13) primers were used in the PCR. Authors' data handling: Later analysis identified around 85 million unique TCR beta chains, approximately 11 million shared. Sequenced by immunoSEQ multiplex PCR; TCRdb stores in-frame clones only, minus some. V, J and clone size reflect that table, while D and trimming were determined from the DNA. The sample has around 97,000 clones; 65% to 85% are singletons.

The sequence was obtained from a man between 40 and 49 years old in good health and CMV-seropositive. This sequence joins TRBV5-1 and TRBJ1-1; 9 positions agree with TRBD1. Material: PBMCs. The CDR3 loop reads CASSLAGTGPLNTEAFF. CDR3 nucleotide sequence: TGCGCCAGCAGCTTGGCCGGGACAGGGCCTTTGAACACTGAAGCTTTCTTT.